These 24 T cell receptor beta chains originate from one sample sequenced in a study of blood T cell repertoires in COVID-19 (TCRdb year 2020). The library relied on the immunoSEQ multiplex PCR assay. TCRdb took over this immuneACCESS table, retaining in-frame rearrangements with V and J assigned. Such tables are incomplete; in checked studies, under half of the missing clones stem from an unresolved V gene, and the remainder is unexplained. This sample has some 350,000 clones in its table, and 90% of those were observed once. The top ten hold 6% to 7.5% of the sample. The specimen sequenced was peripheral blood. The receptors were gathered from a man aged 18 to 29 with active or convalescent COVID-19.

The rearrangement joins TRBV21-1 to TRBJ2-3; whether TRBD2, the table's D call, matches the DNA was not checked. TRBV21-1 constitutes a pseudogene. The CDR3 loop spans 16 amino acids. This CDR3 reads CASSPGLAGAPDTQYF. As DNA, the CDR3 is TGTGCCAGCAGCCCCGGGCTAGCGGGAGCTCCAGATACGCAGTATTTT.

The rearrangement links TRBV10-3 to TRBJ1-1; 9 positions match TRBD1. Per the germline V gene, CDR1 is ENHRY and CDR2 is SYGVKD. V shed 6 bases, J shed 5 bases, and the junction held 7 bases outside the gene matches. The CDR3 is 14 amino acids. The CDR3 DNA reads TGTGCCATCAGGGGGACAGGGCCAGGGACTGAAGCTTTCTTT. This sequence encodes CAIRGTGPGTEAFF.

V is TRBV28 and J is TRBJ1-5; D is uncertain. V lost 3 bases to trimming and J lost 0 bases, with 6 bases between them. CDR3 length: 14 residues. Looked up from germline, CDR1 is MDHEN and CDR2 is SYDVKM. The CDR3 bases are TGTGCCAGCAGTTTTTTACTTAGCAATCAGCCCCAGCATTTT. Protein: CASSFLLSNQPQHF.

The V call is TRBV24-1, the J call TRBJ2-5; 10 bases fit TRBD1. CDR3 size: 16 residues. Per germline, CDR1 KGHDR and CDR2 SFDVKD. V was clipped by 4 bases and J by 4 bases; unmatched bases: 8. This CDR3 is CATSDPDRGSLETQYF. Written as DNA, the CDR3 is TGTGCCACCAGTGACCCGGACAGGGGGTCACTAGAGACCCAGTACTTC.

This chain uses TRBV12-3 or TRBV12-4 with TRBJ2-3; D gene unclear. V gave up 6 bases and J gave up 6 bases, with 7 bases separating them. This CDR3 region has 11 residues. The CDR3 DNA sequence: TGTGCCAGCAGCCTAACCGATACGCAGTATTTT. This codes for CASSLTDTQYF.

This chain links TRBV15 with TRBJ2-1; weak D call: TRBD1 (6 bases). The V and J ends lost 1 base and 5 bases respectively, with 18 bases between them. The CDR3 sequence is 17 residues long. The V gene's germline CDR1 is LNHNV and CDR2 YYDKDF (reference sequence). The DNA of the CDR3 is TGTGCCACCAGCAGAGTTGGAGACAGGTTTAGCCACAATGAGCAGTTCTTC. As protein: CATSRVGDRFSHNEQFF.

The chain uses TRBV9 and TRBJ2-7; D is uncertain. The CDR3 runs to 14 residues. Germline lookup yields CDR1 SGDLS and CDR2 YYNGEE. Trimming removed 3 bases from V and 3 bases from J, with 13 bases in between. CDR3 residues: CASSEAPLFYEQYF. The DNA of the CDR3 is TGTGCCAGCAGCGAAGCCCCCCTATTCTACGAGCAGTACTTC.

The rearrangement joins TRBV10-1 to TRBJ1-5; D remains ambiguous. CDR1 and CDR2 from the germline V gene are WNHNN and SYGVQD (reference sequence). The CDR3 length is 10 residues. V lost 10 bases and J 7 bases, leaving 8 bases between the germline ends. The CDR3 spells CAIRGQPQHF. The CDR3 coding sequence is TGCGCCATCCGAGGACAGCCCCAGCATTTT.

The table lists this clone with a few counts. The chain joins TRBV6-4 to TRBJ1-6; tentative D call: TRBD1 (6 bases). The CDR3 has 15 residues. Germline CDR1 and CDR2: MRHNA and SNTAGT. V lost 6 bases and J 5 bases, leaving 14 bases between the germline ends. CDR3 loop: CASSPQTGNNSPLHF. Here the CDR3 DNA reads TGTGCCAGCAGCCCACAGACAGGCAATAATTCACCCCTCCACTTT.

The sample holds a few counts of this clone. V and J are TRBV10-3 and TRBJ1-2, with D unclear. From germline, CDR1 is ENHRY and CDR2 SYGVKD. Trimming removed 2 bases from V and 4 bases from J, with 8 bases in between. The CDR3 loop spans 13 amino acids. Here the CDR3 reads CAISETPGYGYTF. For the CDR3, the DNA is TGTGCCATCAGTGAGACTCCCGGCTATGGCTACACCTTC.

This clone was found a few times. CDR3 residues: CSVGTSRTYEQYF. DNA of the CDR3: TGCAGCGTGGGGACTAGCCGAACCTACGAGCAGTACTTC. V gene TRBV29-1 combines with J gene TRBJ2-7; 9 bases match TRBD2. Trimming took 6 bases from V and 2 from J; bases not matched to a gene: 5. CDR3 size: 13 residues. Germline CDR1 reads SQVTM; CDR2 reads ANQGSEA.

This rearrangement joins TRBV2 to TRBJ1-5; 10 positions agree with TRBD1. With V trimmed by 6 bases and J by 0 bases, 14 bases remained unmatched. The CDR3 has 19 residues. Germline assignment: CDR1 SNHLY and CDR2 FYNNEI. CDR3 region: CASRGGRDRGPYSNQPQHF. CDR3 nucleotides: TGTGCCAGCAGAGGAGGCCGTGACAGGGGGCCCTATAGCAATCAGCCCCAGCATTTT.

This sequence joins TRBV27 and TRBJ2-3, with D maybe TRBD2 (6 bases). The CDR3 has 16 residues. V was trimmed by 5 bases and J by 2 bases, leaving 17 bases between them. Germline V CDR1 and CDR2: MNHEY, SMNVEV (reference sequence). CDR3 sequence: CASSRSGTRSTDTQYF. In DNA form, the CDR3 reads TGTGCCAGCAGTCGCTCCGGGACTCGTTCCACAGATACGCAGTATTTT.

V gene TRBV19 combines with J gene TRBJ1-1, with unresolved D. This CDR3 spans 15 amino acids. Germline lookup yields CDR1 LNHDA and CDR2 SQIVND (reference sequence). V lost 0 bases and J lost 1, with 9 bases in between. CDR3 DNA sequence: TGTGCCAGTAGTATAGAACCGGGTCCGAACACTGAAGCTTTCTTT. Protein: CASSIEPGPNTEAFF.

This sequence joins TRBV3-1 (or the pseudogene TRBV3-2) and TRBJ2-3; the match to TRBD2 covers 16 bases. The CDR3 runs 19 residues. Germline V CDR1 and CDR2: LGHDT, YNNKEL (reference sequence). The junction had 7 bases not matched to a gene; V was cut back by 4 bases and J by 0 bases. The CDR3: CASSRGTSGRASSTDTQYF. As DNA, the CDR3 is TGTGCCAGCAGCCGAGGGACTAGCGGGAGGGCGTCAAGCACAGATACGCAGTATTTT.

In DNA form, the CDR3 reads TGTGCCAGCAGCACGGGATCGGCAAGAGGAACCCTCCACTTT. Translating gives CASSTGSARGTLHF. This sequence joins TRBV7-3 and TRBJ1-6; D remains ambiguous. The CDR3 runs to 14 residues. CDR1 is SGHTA and CDR2 is FQGTGA in the germline V gene. Trimming shortened V by 5 bases and J by 14 bases, and 19 bases separated the two germline ends.

The CDR3 reads CASRTSGGDNTGELFF. The CDR3 nucleotides read TGTGCCAGCAGGACTAGCGGGGGGGATAACACCGGGGAGCTGTTTTTT. The V and J genes are TRBV7-6 and TRBJ2-2; 14 bases are a match to TRBD2. CDR1 and CDR2 from the germline V gene are SGHVS and FNYEAQ. The CDR3 is made up of 16 amino acids. Germline trimming cut 6 bases from V and 2 bases from J; bases unmatched to any gene: 2.

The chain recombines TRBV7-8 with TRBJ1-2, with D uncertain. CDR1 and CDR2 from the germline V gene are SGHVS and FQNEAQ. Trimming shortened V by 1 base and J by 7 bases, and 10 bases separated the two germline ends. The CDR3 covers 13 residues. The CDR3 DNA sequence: TGTGCCAGCAGCTTAGATCTCGAGGGTGGCTACACCTTC. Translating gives CASSLDLEGGYTF.

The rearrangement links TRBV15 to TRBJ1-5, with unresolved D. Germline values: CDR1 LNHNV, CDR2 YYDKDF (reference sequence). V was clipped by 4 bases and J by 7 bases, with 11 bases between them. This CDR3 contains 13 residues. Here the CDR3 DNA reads TGTGCCACCAGCACGATAACGGGGCAGCCCCAGCATTTT. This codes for CATSTITGQPQHF.

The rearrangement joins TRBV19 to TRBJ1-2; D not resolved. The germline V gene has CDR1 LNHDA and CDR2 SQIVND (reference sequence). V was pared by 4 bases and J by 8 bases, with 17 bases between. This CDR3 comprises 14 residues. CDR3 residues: CASSTNSYPYGYTF. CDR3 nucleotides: TGTGCCAGTAGTACAAACAGCTATCCGTACGGCTACACCTTC.

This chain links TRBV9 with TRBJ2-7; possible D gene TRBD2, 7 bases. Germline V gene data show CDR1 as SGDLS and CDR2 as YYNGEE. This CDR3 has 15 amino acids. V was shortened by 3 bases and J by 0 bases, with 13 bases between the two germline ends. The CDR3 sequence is CASSAGGGGSYEQYF. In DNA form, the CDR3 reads TGTGCCAGCAGCGCCGGGGGCGGGGGCTCCTACGAGCAGTACTTC.

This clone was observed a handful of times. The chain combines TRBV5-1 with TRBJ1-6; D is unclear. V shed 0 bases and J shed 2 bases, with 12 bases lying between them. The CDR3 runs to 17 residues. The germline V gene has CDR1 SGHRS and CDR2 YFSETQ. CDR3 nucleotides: TGCGCCAGCAGCTTGGGTTTGGGCCTCGCCTATAATTCACCCCTCCACTTT. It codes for CASSLGLGLAYNSPLHF.

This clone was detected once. CDR3 sequence reads: CASSFSGGPSNEKLFF. CDR3 sequence (DNA): TGTGCCAGCAGTTTCTCGGGGGGGCCGTCTAATGAAAAACTGTTTTTT. The V call is TRBV28, the J call TRBJ1-4; possible D gene TRBD1, 6 bases. Germline assignment: CDR1 MDHEN and CDR2 SYDVKM. The CDR3 is 16 amino acids. V was shortened by 3 bases and J by 3 bases, with 14 bases between the two germline ends.

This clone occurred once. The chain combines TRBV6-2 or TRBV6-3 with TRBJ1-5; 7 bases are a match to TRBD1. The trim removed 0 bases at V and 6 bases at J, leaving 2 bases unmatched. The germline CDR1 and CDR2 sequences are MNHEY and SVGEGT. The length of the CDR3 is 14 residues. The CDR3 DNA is TGTGCCAGCAGTTACTCGACAGGGATTCAGCCCCAGCATTTT. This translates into CASSYSTGIQPQHF.